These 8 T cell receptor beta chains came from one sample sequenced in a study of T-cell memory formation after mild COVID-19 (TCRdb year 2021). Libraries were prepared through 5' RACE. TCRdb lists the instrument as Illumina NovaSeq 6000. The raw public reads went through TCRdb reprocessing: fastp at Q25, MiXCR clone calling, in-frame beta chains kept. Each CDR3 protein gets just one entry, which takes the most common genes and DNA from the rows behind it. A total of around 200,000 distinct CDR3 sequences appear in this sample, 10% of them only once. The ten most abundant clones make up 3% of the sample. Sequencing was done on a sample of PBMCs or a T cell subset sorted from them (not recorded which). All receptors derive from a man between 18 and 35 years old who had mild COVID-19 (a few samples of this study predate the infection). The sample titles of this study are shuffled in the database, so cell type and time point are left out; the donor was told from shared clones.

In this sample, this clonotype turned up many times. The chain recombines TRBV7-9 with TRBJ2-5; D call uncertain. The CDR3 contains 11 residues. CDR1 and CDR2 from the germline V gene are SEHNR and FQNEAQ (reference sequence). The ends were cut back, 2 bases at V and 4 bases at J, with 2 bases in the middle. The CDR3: CASSLLETQYF. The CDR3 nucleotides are TGTGCCAGCAGCTTACTAGAGACCCAGTACTTC.

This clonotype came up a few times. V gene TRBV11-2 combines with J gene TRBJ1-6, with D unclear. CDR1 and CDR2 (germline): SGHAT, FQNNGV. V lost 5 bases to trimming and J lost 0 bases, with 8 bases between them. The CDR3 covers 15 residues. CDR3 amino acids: CASSVASSYNSPLHF. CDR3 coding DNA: TGTGCCAGCAGCGTGGCTAGCTCCTATAATTCACCCCTCCACTTT.

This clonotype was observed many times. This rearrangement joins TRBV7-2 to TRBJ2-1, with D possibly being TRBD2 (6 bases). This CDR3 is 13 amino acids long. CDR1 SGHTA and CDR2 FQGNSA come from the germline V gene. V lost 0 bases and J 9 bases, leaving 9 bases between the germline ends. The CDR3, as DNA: TGTGCCAGCAGCTTAGCGGAGGGAGGTGAGCAGTTCTTC. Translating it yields CASSLAEGGEQFF.

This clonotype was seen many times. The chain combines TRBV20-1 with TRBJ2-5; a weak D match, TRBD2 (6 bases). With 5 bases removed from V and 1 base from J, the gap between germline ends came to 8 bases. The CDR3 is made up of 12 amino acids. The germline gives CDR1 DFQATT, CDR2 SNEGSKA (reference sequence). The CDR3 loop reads CSAGRGQETQYF. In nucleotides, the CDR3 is TGCAGTGCTGGGCGGGGCCAAGAGACCCAGTACTTC.

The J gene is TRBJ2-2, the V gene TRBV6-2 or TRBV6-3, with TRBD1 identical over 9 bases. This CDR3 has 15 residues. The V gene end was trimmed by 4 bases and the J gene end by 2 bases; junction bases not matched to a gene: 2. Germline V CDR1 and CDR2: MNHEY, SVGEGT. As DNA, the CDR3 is TGTGCCAGCAGTTGGGACAGGGTAAACACCGGGGAGCTGTTTTTT. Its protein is CASSWDRVNTGELFF.

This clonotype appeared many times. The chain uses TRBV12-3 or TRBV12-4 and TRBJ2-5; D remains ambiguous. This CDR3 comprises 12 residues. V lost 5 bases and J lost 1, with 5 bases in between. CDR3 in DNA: TGTGCCAGCAGTAGGACCCAAGAGACCCAGTACTTC. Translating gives CASSRTQETQYF.

CDR3 sequence (DNA): TGTGCCAGCAGCCTTATCTACTTTGGAGATACGCAGTATTTT. It specifies CASSLIYFGDTQYF. The rearrangement uses TRBV7-9 and TRBJ2-3; D ambiguous. CDR3 size: 14 residues. The V end was cut by 5 bases, the J end by 5 bases, with 14 bases between. Germline loops: CDR1 SEHNR, CDR2 FQNEAQ (reference sequence).

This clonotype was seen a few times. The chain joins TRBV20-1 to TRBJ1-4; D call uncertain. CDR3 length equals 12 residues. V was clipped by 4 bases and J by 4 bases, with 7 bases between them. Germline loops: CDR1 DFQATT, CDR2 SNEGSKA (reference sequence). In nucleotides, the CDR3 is TGCAGTGCTAAGAGGAATAATGAAAAACTGTTTTTT. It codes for CSAKRNNEKLFF.